The 11 T cell receptor beta chains given below trace back to one sample, sequenced in a study of cytomegalovirus exposure and HLA in healthy donors. Both 60 Vbeta primers and 13 Jbeta primers went into the PCR. TCRdb's copy holds only in-frame clones and misses some; the assay was immunoSEQ multiplex PCR. The sample has over 90,000 clones, 65% to 85% seen once. Sequenced sample: PBMCs. The origin of the receptors is a female donor in good health and CMV-seropositive.

The V call is TRBV4-1, the J call TRBJ2-5; 8 bases map to TRBD1. The J segment lost 6 bases and the V segment lost 2 bases, leaving 5 bases of the junction unmatched. The germline gives CDR1 MGHRA, CDR2 YSYEKL. The CDR3 is 14 residues long. DNA of the CDR3: TGCGCCAGCAGCCAACAGGGGGCGGGAAAGACCCAGTACTTC. Its protein is CASSQQGAGKTQYF.

In DNA, the CDR3 is TGTGCCAGCCAAAAGAACACCGGGGAGCTGTTTTTT. It is translated as CASQKNTGELFF. The chain has TRBV28 and TRBJ2-2; no reliable D call. Deletions cut 8 bases from V and 1 base from J, with 5 bases between. The CDR3 runs to 12 residues. CDR1 is MDHEN and CDR2 is SYDVKM in the germline V gene.

In DNA form, the CDR3 reads TGTGCCAGCAGCTTAGAGGGGTCTGGAAACACCATATATTTT. It is translated as CASSLEGSGNTIYF. The chain combines TRBV7-8 with TRBJ1-3; D might be TRBD1 (5 bases). V lost 1 base to trimming and J lost 1 base, with 5 bases between them. The CDR3 contains 14 residues. Germline V gives CDR1 SGHVS, CDR2 FQNEAQ.

This rearrangement joins TRBV6-5 to TRBJ1-4; TRBD1 might be the D (5 bases). This CDR3 is 14 amino acids long. Trimming cost V 6 bases and J 0 bases, with 8 bases left between them. CDR1 is MNHEY, CDR2 SVGAGI, per germline. The CDR3 protein is CASRTGATNEKLFF. The CDR3 nucleotides read TGTGCCAGCAGAACAGGAGCAACTAATGAAAAACTGTTTTTT.

The chain links TRBV5-1 to TRBJ1-4; perhaps TRBD1 as D (5 bases). Between the trimmed V and J ends, which lost 0 bases and 10 bases, there was a span of 13 bases. The germline V gene encodes CDR1 SGHRS and CDR2 YFSETQ. This CDR3 spans 14 amino acids. CDR3 region: CASSLDTGPGKLFF. The CDR3 DNA sequence: TGCGCCAGCAGCTTGGATACAGGCCCCGGAAAACTGTTTTTT.

The chain employs TRBV16 and TRBJ2-7, with 11 bases aligning to TRBD1. The V segment lost 0 bases and the J segment 3 bases; nucleotides outside the gene matches: 7. Per germline, CDR1 KGHSY and CDR2 FQNENV. The CDR3 consists of 17 residues. CDR3 amino acids: CASSQSFPGTGGYEQYF. The CDR3 DNA reads TGTGCCAGCAGCCAATCGTTTCCCGGGACAGGGGGCTACGAGCAGTACTTC. The full variable domain, completed using reference TRBV16 and TRBJ2-7, is GEEVAQTPKHLVRGEGQKAKLYCAPIKGHSYVFWYQQVLKNEFKFLISFQNENVFDETGMPKERFSAKCLPNSPCSLEIQATKLEDSAVYFCASSQSFPGTGGYEQYFGPGTRLTVT.

The rearrangement links TRBV5-1 to TRBJ2-7; a weak D match, TRBD2 (6 bases). The V end was cut by 0 bases, the J end by 1 base, with 11 bases between. This CDR3 is 15 amino acids long. Germline loops: CDR1 SGHRS, CDR2 YFSETQ. The CDR3 nucleotides are TGCGCCAGCAGCTTGGCCTGGGGGGTTTCCTACGAGCAGTACTTC. Encoded protein: CASSLAWGVSYEQYF.

The chain employs TRBV30 and TRBJ2-1; TRBD2 matches at 7 bases. The CDR3 contains 13 residues. V dropped 2 bases and J dropped 7; count of bases not matched to a gene: 5. Germline CDR1 GTSNPN, CDR2 SVGIG (reference sequence). The CDR3 region is CAWSTAGFNEQFF. CDR3 nucleotides: TGTGCCTGGAGTACAGCGGGATTTAATGAGCAGTTCTTC. The entire variable domain, with the rest obtained from reference TRBV30 and TRBJ2-1, is as follows: SQTIHQWPATLVQPVGSPLSLECTVEGTSNPNLYWYRQAAGRGLQLLFYSVGIGQISSEVPQNLSASRPQDRQFILSSKKLLLSDSGFYLCAWSTAGFNEQFFGPGTRLTVL.

The V gene is TRBV11-1, the J gene TRBJ2-7, with D uncertain. The germline V and J ends were trimmed by 0 bases and 2 bases, with 11 bases remaining between them. Germline V gene data show CDR1 as SGHAT and CDR2 as FQDESV (reference sequence). The CDR3 has 15 residues. The CDR3 sequence is CASSLARQQTYEQYF. The CDR3, as DNA: TGTGCCAGCAGCTTAGCGCGACAACAGACCTACGAGCAGTACTTC.

V is TRBV5-1 and J is TRBJ1-5, with 10 bases aligning to TRBD1. The V segment lost 4 bases and the J segment 7 bases; nucleotides outside the gene matches: 5. The germline V gene encodes CDR1 SGHRS and CDR2 YFSETQ. The CDR3 spans 14 residues. The CDR3 sequence is CASSPADRGQPQHF. The CDR3 DNA is TGCGCCAGCAGCCCCGCGGACAGGGGGCAGCCCCAGCATTTT.

To note about this clone: At one end, the junction sequence differs from germline, possibly due to a read error. CDR3 in amino acids: CASSAFTGINYEQCF. The CDR3 nucleotides read TGTGCCAGCAGCGCCTTTACAGGTATCAACTACGAGCAGTGCTTC. The V and J genes are TRBV25-1 and TRBJ2-7, with a tentative D call TRBD1 (5 bases). Germline values: CDR1 MGHDK, CDR2 SYGVNS. CDR3 length: 15 residues.